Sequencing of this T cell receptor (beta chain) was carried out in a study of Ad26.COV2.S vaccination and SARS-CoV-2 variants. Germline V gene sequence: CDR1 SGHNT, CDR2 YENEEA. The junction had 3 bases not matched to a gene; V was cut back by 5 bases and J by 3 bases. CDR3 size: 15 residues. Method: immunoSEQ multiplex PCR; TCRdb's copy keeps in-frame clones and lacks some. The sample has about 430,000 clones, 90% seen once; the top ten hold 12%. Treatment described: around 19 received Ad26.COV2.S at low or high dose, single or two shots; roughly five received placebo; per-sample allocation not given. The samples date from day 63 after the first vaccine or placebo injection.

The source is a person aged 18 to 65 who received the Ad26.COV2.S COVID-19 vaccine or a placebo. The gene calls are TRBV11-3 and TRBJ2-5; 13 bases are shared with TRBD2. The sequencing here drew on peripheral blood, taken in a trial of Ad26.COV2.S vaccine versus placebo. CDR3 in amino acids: CASSLGTSGEETQYF. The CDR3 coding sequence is TGTGCCAGCAGCCTAGGGACTAGCGGGGAAGAGACCCAGTACTTC.